Below, 16 T cell receptor beta chains from the same sample are listed, as sequenced in a study of cytomegalovirus exposure and HLA in healthy donors. Researchers ran the PCR with 60 Vbeta and 13 Jbeta primers. Sequenced by immunoSEQ multiplex PCR; TCRdb stores in-frame clones only, minus some. The sample has roughly 110,000 clones; approximately 81% are singletons. Material for sequencing was PBMCs. These receptor sequences come from a woman aged 18-29 years in good health and CMV-seropositive.

The rearrangement uses TRBV28 and TRBJ1-2, with TRBD1 identical over 8 bases. The CDR3 spans 13 residues. Germline CDR1 MDHEN, CDR2 SYDVKM. J lost 0 bases, V lost 10 bases, and 4 bases had no gene match. The CDR3: CATGTGANYGYTF. In DNA form, the CDR3 reads TGTGCCACCGGGACAGGAGCTAACTATGGCTACACCTTC.

The rearrangement joins TRBV5-1 to TRBJ2-7, with 8 bases identical to TRBD2. J lost 5 bases, V lost 0 bases, and 7 bases had no gene match. CDR3 length: 15 residues. The germline V gene encodes CDR1 SGHRS and CDR2 YFSETQ. The CDR3 DNA follows: TGCGCCAGCAGCTTGGCCAGCGGGAGCGGGAACGAGCAGTACTTC. Residues: CASSLASGSGNEQYF.

The V and J genes are TRBV23-1 and TRBJ1-5; D is unresolved. TRBV23-1 is known as an ORF, though its function is uncertain. This CDR3 is 13 amino acids long. V dropped 5 bases and J dropped 5 bases, with 10 bases sitting between them. The CDR3 DNA follows: TGCGCCAGCAGTTCAACTGAGGATCAGCCCCAGCATTTT. It specifies CASSSTEDQPQHF.

This rearrangement joins TRBV19 to TRBJ2-5; 7 nucleotides align to TRBD2. Germline V lookup: CDR1 LNHDA, CDR2 SQIVND (reference sequence). This CDR3 is 14 amino acids long. V lost 3 bases and J lost 2; bases outside the gene matches: 3. CDR3: CASSMGTIQETQYF. For the CDR3, the DNA is TGTGCCAGTAGTATGGGGACTATTCAAGAGACCCAGTACTTC. The entire variable domain, with the rest obtained from reference TRBV19 and TRBJ2-5, is as follows: DGGITQSPKYLFRKEGQNVTLSCEQNLNHDAMYWYRQDPGQGLRLIYYSQIVNDFQKGDIAEGYSVSREKKESFPLTVTSAQKNPTAFYLCASSMGTIQETQYFGPGTRLLVL.

V is TRBV4-1 and J is TRBJ2-3; 11 bases match TRBD2. In germline, CDR1 is MGHRA, CDR2 YSYEKL. The ends lost 4 bases at V and 1 base at J; junction bases unmatched: 4. The length of the CDR3 is 16 residues. CDR3 DNA sequence: TGCGCCAGCAGCCGGAATAGCGGGGGGGGCACAGATACGCAGTATTTT. Residues: CASSRNSGGGTDTQYF.

CDR3 region: CAISDQNRGRYNEQFF. CDR3 bases: TGTGCCATCAGTGACCAAAACAGGGGGCGGTACAATGAGCAGTTCTTC. The rearrangement links TRBV10-3 to TRBJ2-1; 9 bases line up with TRBD1. Germline lookup yields CDR1 ENHRY and CDR2 SYGVKD. The length of the CDR3 is 16 residues. With 3 bases clipped from V and 4 bases from J, the junction kept 7 bases outside the gene matches.

The chain combines TRBV5-1 with TRBJ2-2, with a weak D call TRBD1 (6 bases). Trimming removed 0 bases from V and 1 base from J, with 13 bases in between. CDR1 SGHRS and CDR2 YFSETQ come from the germline V gene. The CDR3 contains 17 residues. The CDR3 DNA is TGCGCCAGCAGCTTGGCGTATGTGGGACAGAACACCGGGGAGCTGTTTTTT. It yields the protein CASSLAYVGQNTGELFF.

The chain joins TRBV27 to TRBJ1-5, with 7 bases matching TRBD1. Germline assignment: CDR1 MNHEY and CDR2 SMNVEV (reference sequence). This CDR3 contains 17 residues. Unmatched junction bases numbered 11, after V lost 6 bases and J lost 0 bases. CDR3: CASSSGTAYYSNQPQHF. The CDR3 DNA sequence: TGTGCCAGCAGCTCCGGGACAGCTTATTATAGCAATCAGCCCCAGCATTTT.

Regarding this clone: The same CDR3 also results from other DNA sequences found in this sample. The chain combines TRBV5-1 with TRBJ2-3, with 15 bases matching TRBD2. This CDR3 contains 16 residues. V dropped 4 bases and J dropped 4; count of bases not matched to a gene: 4. Germline V gene lookup returns CDR1 SGHRS and CDR2 YFSETQ. The CDR3 region is CASSPGTSGRPDTQYF. DNA of the CDR3: TGCGCCAGCAGCCCTGGGACTAGCGGGAGGCCAGATACGCAGTATTTT.

V usage is TRBV10-1 and J usage is TRBJ2-1; 14 bases agree with TRBD2. This CDR3 is 15 amino acids long. Germline CDR1 reads WNHNN; CDR2 reads SYGVQD (reference sequence). V gave up 6 bases and J gave up 9 bases; unmatched junction bases: 7. CDR3 in DNA: TGCGCCAGCAGCTCGACTAGCGGGAGGGGGAGTGAGCAGTTCTTC. Its translation: CASSSTSGRGSEQFF.

The genes are TRBV9 and TRBJ2-2, with D possibly matching TRBD2 (6 bases). Trimming left V 0 bases short and J 4 bases short, with 7 bases between. Germline assignment: CDR1 SGDLS and CDR2 YYNGEE. The CDR3 has 14 amino acids. For the CDR3, the DNA is TGTGCCAGCAGCGTAGTCGGGAGCACCGGGGAGCTGTTTTTT. This encodes CASSVVGSTGELFF.

This clone was seen a handful of times. The rearrangement uses TRBV6-5 and TRBJ1-3; D perhaps matches TRBD1 (5 bases). Per germline, CDR1 MNHEY and CDR2 SVGAGI. V lost 7 bases and J 2 bases, leaving 15 bases between the germline ends. The CDR3 is 15 amino acids. The CDR3 loop reads CASKRGGDTGNTIYF. The CDR3, as DNA: TGTGCCAGCAAACGGGGGGGGGATACTGGAAACACCATATATTTT.

J is TRBJ2-3 and V is TRBV7-9, with D possibly TRBD2 on 5 matching bases. CDR1 SEHNR and CDR2 FQNEAQ come from the germline V gene (reference sequence). This CDR3 comprises 16 residues. With 5 bases removed from V and 2 bases from J, the gap between germline ends came to 17 bases. As DNA, the CDR3 is TGTGCCAGCAGCCCGGCTGGGCGGGCCTACACAGATACGCAGTATTTT. Translating gives CASSPAGRAYTDTQYF.

V is TRBV6-1 and J is TRBJ2-5; tentatively, D is TRBD1 (6 bases). The CDR3 length is 13 residues. The ends were cut back, 4 bases at V and 5 bases at J, with 11 bases in the middle. Germline CDR1 reads MNHNS; CDR2 reads SASEGT. The CDR3 protein is CASSVQGRETQYF. The CDR3 coding sequence is TGTGCCAGCAGTGTACAGGGTCGGGAGACCCAGTACTTC.

The J gene is TRBJ1-2, the V gene TRBV5-1, with 7 bases matching TRBD1. The CDR3 is made up of 13 amino acids. Germline-derived CDR1 and CDR2 are SGHRS and YFSETQ. J lost 6 bases, V lost 0 bases, and 2 bases had no gene match. The CDR3 sequence: CASSLAGGNGYTF. CDR3 DNA sequence: TGCGCCAGCAGCTTGGCAGGGGGAAATGGCTACACCTTC.

The V call is TRBV5-1, the J call TRBJ1-1, with D possibly TRBD1 on 6 matching bases. Germline values: CDR1 SGHRS, CDR2 YFSETQ. This CDR3 region has 15 residues. V shed 0 bases and J shed 2 bases, with 11 bases lying between them. In nucleotides, the CDR3 is TGCGCCAGCAGCTTGGCGGGACACTTCAACACTGAAGCTTTCTTT. This codes for CASSLAGHFNTEAFF.